This T cell receptor beta chain was recorded in a study of blood T cell repertoires in COVID-19. Turning to the study itself: The United States, Italy and Spain provided the acute and convalescent COVID-19 samples. From T cells, B-cell-depleted T cells, or PBMCs came the material, which was cDNA or gDNA.

Trimming stripped 10 bases from V and 0 bases from J, with 16 bases between. The CDR3 has 15 residues. Germline values: CDR1 MNHNY, CDR2 SVGAGI (reference sequence). Under the authors' procedure: Amplifying reference gene primers gave estimates of nucleated cell counts. The data were produced by immunoSEQ multiplex PCR, yet TCRdb's version contains in-frame clones alone and is incomplete. V, J and clone size were drawn from that table, and D and trimming were deduced from the DNA. Of about 150,000 clones in the sample, 85% were seen once. Sequencing was performed on peripheral blood. The V and J genes are TRBV6-6 and TRBJ1-3; perhaps TRBD1 as D (6 bases). The receptor was derived from a human donor with acute or convalescent COVID-19. The donor label of this sample is uncertain. The CDR3 region has the DNA TGTGCCACCTCAGACAGGCCTCTCTCTGGAAACACCATATATTTT. This sequence encodes CATSDRPLSGNTIYF.